This TCR beta chain was retrieved from a study of cytomegalovirus exposure and HLA in healthy donors. Turning to the study itself: Unique TCR beta sequences numbering 120 million or so came from some 200 million T cells in an earlier analysis.

In the PCR, 60 Vbeta and 13 Jbeta primers were used. Using immunoSEQ multiplex PCR, the repertoire was profiled, and TCRdb retains in-frame clones only, with some absent. The table lists about 130,000 clones, over 75% of them singletons, with approximately 6% in the top ten. The study, taken as a whole, reports: TRBV6-2, TRBV6-3 and some other V segments were excluded as indistinguishable. The classifier, whose performance was assessed in both the original and validation cohorts, reportedly diagnosed cytomegalovirus status with high specificity and sensitivity. While the bulk of TCR sequences proved rare, some public TCRs turned up in many donors.

As regards this clone: The antigen is not known.

The V gene lost 5 bases and the J gene lost 1 base, with 9 bases spanning the gap. There are 15 residues in the CDR3. Germline values: CDR1 SEHNR, CDR2 FQNEAQ (reference sequence). The V gene is TRBV7-9, the J gene TRBJ2-6, with a weak D call TRBD1 (6 bases). The sequencing input was PBMCs. This TCR derives from a woman in her 40s in good health and CMV-seropositive. The CDR3 nucleotides are TGTGCCAGCAGCCGGACAGAGTCTGGGGCCAACGTCCTGACTTTC. Protein product: CASSRTESGANVLTF.